The 22 T cell receptor beta chains presented below share a single source sample, sequenced in a study of Graves' ophthalmopathy and Graves' hyperthyroidism. The sequenced template was RNA, covering the TCR beta CDR3 region. An initial RT-PCR round employing HTBI primers preceded a second-round multiplex PCR. TCRdb analysed the multiplex PCR reads with MiXCR anew, one entry per CDR3 protein. The sample includes 900,000 to 1,200,000 distinct CDR3 sequences, 35% to 40% seen only once; the top ten take 11%. Input material: peripheral blood or thyroid tissue (not recorded which). The receptors originated from an adult man with Graves' hyperthyroidism.

This chain links TRBV6-1 with TRBJ2-7; the D gene is possibly TRBD2 (6 bases). CDR1 is MNHNS, CDR2 SASEGT, per germline. This CDR3 contains 15 residues. V was cut by 6 bases and J by 0 bases, with 15 bases left in between. The CDR3 bases are TGTGCCAGCAGCCTTATAGCGGATCCCTCCTACGAGCAGTACTTC. It yields the protein CASSLIADPSYEQYF.

Notes on this clonotype: The CDR3 carries no conserved terminal phenylalanine or tryptophan, so it likely arises from a read error. Because the CDR3's place on the DNA is in doubt, the DNA is left out and the CDR3 is given as listed by TCRdb. The chain has TRBV7-9 and TRBJ2-2; the DNA was not used to check the table's D call, TRBD1. The CDR3 length is 16 residues, termini included. Germline loops: CDR1 SEHNR, CDR2 FQNEAQ (reference sequence). CDR3 loop: CASSDRQGANTGELLL.

At least ten counts were recorded for this clonotype. The chain is built from TRBV29-1 and TRBJ2-7, with 9 bases aligning to TRBD1. CDR1 SQVTM and CDR2 ANQGSEA come from the germline V gene. J lost 5 bases, V lost 5 bases, and 7 bases had no gene match. There are 13 residues in the CDR3. The CDR3 is CSVSGQGTNEQYF. In DNA form, the CDR3 reads TGCAGCGTTTCGGGACAGGGCACCAACGAGCAGTACTTC.

The chain is built from TRBV10-2 and TRBJ2-7, with 7 bases matching TRBD2. The CDR3 extends over 18 amino acids. V shed 4 bases and J 4 bases; nucleotides not matched to a gene: 19. Looked up from germline, CDR1 is WSHSY and CDR2 is SAAADI. CDR3 sequence reads: CASSATPAGEGRGYEQYF. DNA of the CDR3: TGCGCCAGCAGTGCCACACCGGCGGGAGAAGGTCGAGGGTACGAGCAGTACTTC.

The gene calls are TRBV19 and TRBJ1-5, with TRBD1 as a possible D gene (5 bases). V lost 8 bases and J 6 bases, leaving 23 bases between the germline ends. The CDR3 is 16 amino acids. CDR1 and CDR2 (germline): LNHDA, SQIVND (reference sequence). The CDR3 DNA reads as TGTGCCAGTGCCGGGGGGGGAGGCAGGATCGGTCAGCCCCAGCATTTT. Translated, it gives CASAGGGGRIGQPQHF.

This chain joins TRBV9 and TRBJ2-7, with D possibly matching TRBD2 (5 bases). The CDR3 contains 17 residues. The germline V and J ends were trimmed by 5 bases and 2 bases, with 23 bases remaining between them. Germline-derived CDR1 and CDR2 are SGDLS and YYNGEE. The CDR3 sequence is CASSARPIRDPTYEQYF. CDR3 sequence (DNA): TGTGCCAGCAGTGCTAGACCAATCCGGGATCCAACCTACGAGCAGTACTTC.

The chain couples TRBV18 to TRBJ2-5; D may match TRBD1 or TRBD2 (5 bases each). The length of the CDR3 is 14 residues. Germline V lookup: CDR1 KGHSH, CDR2 LQKENI. The V gene lost 6 bases and the J gene lost 4 bases, with 15 bases spanning the gap. CDR3: CASSFRDGGETQYF. The CDR3 coding sequence is TGTGCCAGCTCGTTCCGGGACGGAGGAGAGACCCAGTACTTC.

In its sample, this clonotype was seen many times. The CDR3 here is CASRSPGAGYEQYF. The CDR3 nucleotides are TGTGCCAGCCGCTCTCCAGGGGCAGGCTACGAGCAGTACTTC. The chain joins TRBV28 to TRBJ2-7; TRBD1 might be the D (6 bases). CDR1 is MDHEN and CDR2 is SYDVKM in the germline V gene. V was trimmed by 8 bases and J by 3 bases, leaving 17 bases between them. The CDR3 covers 14 residues. The variable domain in full, with the rest retrieved from reference TRBV28 and TRBJ2-7, is DVKVTQSSRYLVKRTGEKVFLECVQDMDHENMFWYRQDPGLGLRLIYFSYDVKMKEKGDIPEGYSVSREKKERFSLILESASTNQTSMYLCASRSPGAGYEQYFGPGTRLTVT.

This clonotype was detected ten times or more. The chain couples TRBV9 to TRBJ1-1, with D possibly matching TRBD1 (5 bases). Germline V lookup: CDR1 SGDLS, CDR2 YYNGEE. The V and J ends lost 0 bases and 3 bases respectively, with 12 bases between them. The CDR3 extends over 15 amino acids. The DNA for the CDR3 is TGTGCCAGCAGCGTAGGGTGGGACGGGGACACTGAAGCTTTCTTT. Its protein is CASSVGWDGDTEAFF.

The chain employs TRBV30 and TRBJ2-5; D not resolved. The CDR3 loop spans 11 amino acids. V lost 4 bases and J lost 1, with 4 bases in between. Germline V CDR1 and CDR2: GTSNPN, SVGIG (reference sequence). The CDR3 sequence: CAWNFQETQYF. CDR3 bases: TGTGCCTGGAACTTCCAAGAGACCCAGTACTTC. The full variable domain, rest sourced from reference TRBV30 and TRBJ2-5, is SQTIHQWPATLVQPVGSPLSLECTVEGTSNPNLYWYRQAAGRGLQLLFYSVGIGQISSEVPQNLSASRPQDRQFILSSKKLLLSDSGFYLCAWNFQETQYFGPGTRLLVL.

This chain uses TRBV10-3 with TRBJ1-4; D perhaps matches TRBD1 (5 bases). The CDR3 length is 12 residues. Looked up from germline, CDR1 is ENHRY and CDR2 is SYGVKD. V lost 11 bases and J lost 14, with 21 bases in between. The CDR3 DNA reads as TGTGCCTGTCCAAGACGGGGGGTGGGCCTGTTTTTT. It translates to CACPRRGVGLFF.

This clonotype has a count of ten or more. The CDR3 spells CASSFQLYNSPLHF. The CDR3, as DNA: TGTGCCAGCAGCTTCCAGCTCTATAATTCACCCCTCCACTTT. V is TRBV7-2 and J is TRBJ1-6; D call uncertain. Germline V CDR1 and CDR2: SGHTA, FQGNSA. Trimming shortened V by 3 bases and J by 3 bases, and 6 bases separated the two germline ends. This CDR3 contains 14 residues.

This clonotype was detected ten times or more. V usage is TRBV20-1 and J usage is TRBJ1-2, with D hard to call. Trimming left V 0 bases short and J 4 bases short, with 12 bases between. The CDR3 runs 14 residues. Germline assignment: CDR1 DFQATT and CDR2 SNEGSKA (reference sequence). Here the CDR3 reads CSAREVGPTYGYTF. The CDR3 bases are TGCAGTGCTAGAGAGGTTGGACCGACCTATGGCTACACCTTC.

The V and J genes are TRBV7-9 and TRBJ2-6; D unclear. Germline V lookup: CDR1 SEHNR, CDR2 FQNEAQ (reference sequence). This CDR3 region has 10 residues. Trimming removed 4 bases from V and 14 bases from J, with 6 bases in between. Written as DNA, the CDR3 is TGTGCCAGCAGCTCCGACCTCCTGACTTTC. Amino acid sequence: CASSSDLLTF.

This clonotype came up once. V and J are TRBV20-1 and TRBJ2-5; a possible D gene is TRBD1 (5 bases). The CDR3 is 12 amino acids. The ends were cut back, 5 bases at V and 9 bases at J, with 16 bases in the middle. Germline CDR1 reads DFQATT; CDR2 reads SNEGSKA (reference sequence). CDR3 protein: CSAGRVNQPQYF. The CDR3, as DNA: TGCAGTGCTGGCAGGGTAAATCAGCCCCAGTACTTC.

This clonotype showed up many times. This chain joins TRBV25-1 and TRBJ2-7; the match to TRBD1 covers 9 bases. The CDR3 is 14 amino acids. After removal of 6 bases from V and 3 bases from J, the junction contained 6 bases not matched to a gene. In germline, CDR1 is MGHDK, CDR2 SYGVNS. The chain's CDR3 is CASSDPGQGYEQYF. The CDR3, as DNA: TGTGCCAGCAGCGACCCGGGACAGGGCTACGAGCAGTACTTC.

This clonotype has more than one count but fewer than ten. Possible read error: a much larger clone is one base away. The CDR3 here is CASSSPGHPYSNQPQHF. The CDR3 bases are TGTGCCAGCAGCTCACCGGGACATCCGTATAGCAATCAGCCCCAGCATTTT. The chain has TRBV7-9 and TRBJ1-5; tentatively, D is TRBD1 (6 bases). V was shortened by 4 bases and J by 0 bases, with 16 bases between the two germline ends. CDR1 SEHNR and CDR2 FQNEAQ come from the germline V gene (reference sequence). The CDR3 is 17 residues long. Full variable domain (rest looked up from reference TRBV7-9 and TRBJ1-5): DTGVSQNPRHKITKRGQNVTFRCDPISEHNRLYWYRQTLGQGPEFLTYFQNEAQLEKSRLLSDRFSAERPKGSFSTLEIQRTEQGDSAMYLCASSSPGHPYSNQPQHFGDGTRLSIL.

This clonotype has ten or more counts. V and J are TRBV9 and TRBJ1-1, with D perhaps TRBD1 (5 bases). CDR1 and CDR2 (germline): SGDLS, YYNGEE. Trimming cost V 3 bases and J 0 bases, with 9 bases left between them. The CDR3 loop spans 14 amino acids. The CDR3 DNA reads TGTGCCAGCAGCGCCAGGGTGGTGAACACTGAAGCTTTCTTT. It specifies CASSARVVNTEAFF. Filled out from reference TRBV9 and TRBJ1-1, the complete variable domain reads DSGVTQTPKHLITATGQRVTLRCSPRSGDLSVYWYQQSLDQGLQFLIQYYNGEERAKGNILERFSAQQFPDLHSELNLSSLELGDSALYFCASSARVVNTEAFFGQGTRLTVV.

Ten or more counts support this clonotype. The V call is TRBV19, the J call TRBJ2-7, with a possible D match to TRBD1 (6 bases). Between the trimmed V and J ends, which lost 4 bases and 6 bases, there was a span of 16 bases. The V gene's germline CDR1 is LNHDA and CDR2 SQIVND (reference sequence). The CDR3 extends over 14 amino acids. CDR3 residues: CASSTGTSASEQYF. Here the CDR3 DNA reads TGTGCCAGTAGTACCGGGACAAGTGCGTCCGAGCAGTACTTC.

The chain links TRBV10-3 to TRBJ2-7; 15 nucleotides align to TRBD2. V gave up 10 bases and J gave up 9 bases; unmatched junction bases: 10. Germline V gives CDR1 ENHRY, CDR2 SYGVKD. This CDR3 is built from 14 residues. CDR3 DNA sequence: TGTGCCAGCAGCCCAGCGGGACTAGCGGGGGGGCAGTACTTC. This encodes CASSPAGLAGGQYF.

At least ten counts were recorded for this clonotype. The V and J genes are TRBV7-9 and TRBJ1-1; possibly TRBD1 for D (6 bases). The V gene's germline CDR1 is SEHNR and CDR2 FQNEAQ (reference sequence). Between the trimmed V and J ends, which lost 4 bases and 4 bases, there was a span of 10 bases. The CDR3 contains 13 residues. CDR3 coding DNA: TGTGCCAGCAGCTCCTACAGGGTCACTGAAGCTTTCTTT. It specifies CASSSYRVTEAFF. Filled out from reference TRBV7-9 and TRBJ1-1, the complete variable domain reads DTGVSQNPRHKITKRGQNVTFRCDPISEHNRLYWYRQTLGQGPEFLTYFQNEAQLEKSRLLSDRFSAERPKGSFSTLEIQRTEQGDSAMYLCASSSYRVTEAFFGQGTRLTVV.

With regard to this clonotype: Because the CDR3 is missing its conserved closing phenylalanine or tryptophan, this is likely a read error. It is unclear where the CDR3 begins or ends on the DNA, so no DNA is shown, and the CDR3 is as TCRdb lists it. The chain has TRBV20-1 and TRBJ2-7; TRBD1 reflects the table's D call only, with no check against the DNA. A total of 10 residues make up the CDR3, ends included. CDR1 and CDR2 from the germline V gene are DFQATT and SNEGSKA (reference sequence). CDR3 region: CSARAGQGYY.